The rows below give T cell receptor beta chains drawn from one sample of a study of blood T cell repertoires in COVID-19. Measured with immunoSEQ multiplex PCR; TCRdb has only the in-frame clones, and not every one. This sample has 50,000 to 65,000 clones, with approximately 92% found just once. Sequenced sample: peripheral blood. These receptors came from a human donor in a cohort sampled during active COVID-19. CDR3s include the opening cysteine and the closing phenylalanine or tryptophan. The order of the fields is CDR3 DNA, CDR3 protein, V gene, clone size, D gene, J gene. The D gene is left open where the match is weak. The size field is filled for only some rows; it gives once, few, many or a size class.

TGCGCCAGCAGCCAGAGACTAGCGGGCTCCGACCCGAGCACAGATACGCAGTATTTT	CASSQRLAGSDPSTDTQYF	TRBV4-1	-	TRBD2	TRBJ2-3
TGTGCCAGCAGTGAAAGTGCCCGGGAGGCTTTCTTT	CASSESAREAFF	TRBV25-1	-	-	TRBJ1-1
TGCGCCAGCAGCCAAGATGGCCAGGGCCGGCCCTACTATGGCTACACCTTC	CASSQDGQGRPYYGYTF	TRBV4-1	once	-	TRBJ1-2
TGTGCCTGGAGTAGTCCGGGACTAGCGATTGGCGGGGAGCTGTTTTTT	CAWSSPGLAIGGELFF	TRBV30	-	TRBD2	TRBJ2-2
TGTGCCAGCAGCTTAGGGGGTAGCGGGGTAGCCGGGGAGCTGTTTTTT	CASSLGGSGVAGELFF	TRBV7-3	-	TRBD2	TRBJ2-2
TGTGCCAGCAGTTTACAGGGGCGCACTGAAGCTTTCTTT	CASSLQGRTEAFF	TRBV6-2/TRBV6-3	-	TRBD1	TRBJ1-1
TGTGCCAGCAGCGTAGGAGGCGGGAGGTCTCAAGAGACCCAGTACTTC	CASSVGGGRSQETQYF	TRBV9	-	TRBD2	TRBJ2-5
TGTGCCAGCAGGGAGACAGGGGGCTATGGCTACACCTTC	CASRETGGYGYTF	TRBV11-2	-	TRBD1	TRBJ1-2
TGTGCCAGTAGTATTTCGGGGTTAGAGACCCAGTACTTC	CASSISGLETQYF	TRBV19	-	-	TRBJ2-5
TGTGCCAGCAGTCCGCCCGACAGTCAAGAGACCCAGTACTTC	CASSPPDSQETQYF	TRBV28	-	-	TRBJ2-5
TGTGCCAGCAGTTCTCCGACAGGACCCTCTGGAAACACCATATATTTT	CASSSPTGPSGNTIYF	TRBV6-5	few	-	TRBJ1-3
TGTGCCATCAGTGATCCCCCGGGGAAGACCCAGTACTTC	CAISDPPGKTQYF	TRBV10-3	-	-	TRBJ2-5
TGTGCCATCAGCAATCCGACTAGGACTGAAGCTTTCTTT	CAISNPTRTEAFF	TRBV10-3	-	-	TRBJ1-1
TGCGCCAGCAGCCTAGACGGAAGCTTCTATGGCTACACCTTC	CASSLDGSFYGYTF	TRBV5-1	-	-	TRBJ1-2
TGCAGTGCTACTGATACAGCTACCGGGGAGCTGTTTTTT	CSATDTATGELFF	TRBV20-1	-	-	TRBJ2-2
TGCGCCAGCAGCTCCTTTGGGACAGGGGCGAGTAATGAGCAGTTCTTC	CASSSFGTGASNEQFF	TRBV5-1	-	TRBD1	TRBJ2-1
TGTGCCAGCAGCCAGGGGACAGGGGGCGCGTCTGGCTACACCTTC	CASSQGTGGASGYTF	TRBV3-1/TRBV3-2	few	TRBD1	TRBJ1-2
TGTGCCAACATAAATGGGAGGAAACCGGGAACCAAGAGCTATGGCTACACCTTC	CANINGRKPGTKSYGYTF	TRBV10-3	-	-	TRBJ1-2
TGTGCCAGTAGTCCCCCCGGAGCAAGAGATACGCAGTATTTT	CASSPPGARDTQYF	TRBV19	-	-	TRBJ2-3
TGCGCCAGCGCACTAGATACGCAGTATTTT	CASALDTQYF	TRBV5-1	-	-	TRBJ2-3
TGTGCCAGTAGTTCGACAGGGTTGGTGGGCGAGCAGTACTTC	CASSSTGLVGEQYF	TRBV19	-	TRBD1	TRBJ2-7
TGCGCCAGCAGTCAACTAGGGACAGGTGACGGGGGCTACACCTTC	CASSQLGTGDGGYTF	TRBV23-1	once	TRBD1	TRBJ1-2
TGTGCCAGCAGCAAAGGGCAAGGGACAGGGAAGACTGAAGCTTTCTTT	CASSKGQGTGKTEAFF	TRBV21-1	-	-	TRBJ1-1
TGTGCCAGTAGGGGGCCGGGCGAGACCCAGTACTTC	CASRGPGETQYF	TRBV19	once	-	TRBJ2-5
TGTGCCAGCAGCCCCGGACTGGTGAACACCGGGGAGCTGTTTTTT	CASSPGLVNTGELFF	TRBV9	-	-	TRBJ2-2
TGTGCCAGCAGTGAAGCGCCCCAGGGGTCCAACTACGAGCAGTACTTC	CASSEAPQGSNYEQYF	TRBV6-1	-	-	TRBJ2-7
TGTGCCAGCTCCCGGGACACCGGGGAGCTGTTTTTT	CASSRDTGELFF	TRBV2	-	-	TRBJ2-2
TGTGCCAGCAGTCCGCAGGGTATGGACACTGAAGCTTTCTTT	CASSPQGMDTEAFF	TRBV2	-	-	TRBJ1-1
TGCGCCAGCAGCGCAACTAGCGGGACGTGGAATGAGCAGTTCTTC	CASSATSGTWNEQFF	TRBV5-1	-	TRBD2	TRBJ2-1
TGCGCCAGCAGCCAAGATCGGGGGGGCATGGCCTACAATGAGCAGTTCTTC	CASSQDRGGMAYNEQFF	TRBV4-3	-	TRBD2	TRBJ2-1
TGCAGTGCTAGGGACCCTAGCGACCAGTTCTTC	CSARDPSDQFF	TRBV20-1	-	-	TRBJ2-1
TGCGCCAGCCCGACAGGTACTAGCTTAGGGAGGAGGGAGGGTGGCAACACCGGGGAGCTGTTTTTT	CASPTGTSLGRREGGNTGELFF	TRBV23-1	-	-	TRBJ2-2
TGTGCCAGCAGCTTAGGCTTGGGACAGGGGTCTTGGCAGTACTTC	CASSLGLGQGSWQYF	TRBV7-2	-	TRBD1	TRBJ2-7
TGTGCCAGCAGCTTAGTCTTGGAGCAGTTCTTC	CASSLVLEQFF	TRBV7-8	once	-	TRBJ2-1
TGCGCCAGCAGCCAAGATATCGTAGCTAGCGGGAAATGGTACGAGCAGTACTTC	CASSQDIVASGKWYEQYF	TRBV4-1	-	TRBD2	TRBJ2-7